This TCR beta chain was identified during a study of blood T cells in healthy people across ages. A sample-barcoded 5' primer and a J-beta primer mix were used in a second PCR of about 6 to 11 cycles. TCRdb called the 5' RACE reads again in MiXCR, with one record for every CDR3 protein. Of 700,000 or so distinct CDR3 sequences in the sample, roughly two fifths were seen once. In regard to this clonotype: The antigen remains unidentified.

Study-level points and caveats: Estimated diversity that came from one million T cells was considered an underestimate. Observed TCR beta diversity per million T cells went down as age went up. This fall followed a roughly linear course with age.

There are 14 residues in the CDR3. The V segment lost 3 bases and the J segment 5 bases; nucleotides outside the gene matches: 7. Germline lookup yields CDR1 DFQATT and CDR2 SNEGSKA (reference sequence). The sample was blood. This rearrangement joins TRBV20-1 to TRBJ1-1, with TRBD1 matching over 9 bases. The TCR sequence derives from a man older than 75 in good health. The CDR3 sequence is CSASNGQGRTEAFF. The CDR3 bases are TGCAGTGCTAGTAATGGACAGGGGAGGACTGAAGCTTTCTTT.